What follows is one TCR beta chain and its context. The data were taken from a study of blood T cells in healthy people across ages. CDR1 is MGHRA, CDR2 YSYEKL, per germline. V shed 1 base and J shed 5 bases, with 7 bases lying between them. This CDR3 spans 13 amino acids. Then a second PCR, running roughly 7 to 12 cycles, was carried out with a sample-barcoded 5' primer and a J-beta primer mix. TCRdb recomputed calls from the 5' RACE reads with MiXCR, one row per CDR3 protein. The top ten clones hold 20% to 25% of a sample with 550,000 to 600,000 distinct CDR3 sequences, roughly 43% of them seen once.

V gene TRBV4-1 combines with J gene TRBJ2-3; the D is unclear. This TCR came from an elderly man in good health. The sample comprised blood. In DNA form, the CDR3 reads TGCGCCAGCAGCCAAGGGCCTCTAGATACGCAGTATTTT. Its translation is CASSQGPLDTQYF.